Shown below are 12 T cell receptor beta chains from a single sample sequenced in a study of control samples from healthy donors and cancer patients. Profiled with immunoSEQ multiplex PCR; TCRdb holds only in-frame clones, not every one. The table includes roughly 98,000 clones, roughly 82% detected once. The sequencing input was blood. The receptors stem from a woman aged 60-75 years in good health.

J is TRBJ2-2 and V is TRBV18; 10 bases align to TRBD2. V lost 2 bases to trimming and J lost 5 bases; unmatched junction nucleotides: 8. Germline-derived CDR1 and CDR2 are KGHSH and LQKENI. The CDR3 sequence is 17 residues long. The CDR3 nucleotides are TGTGCCAGCTCACCATGGGCTAGCGGGAGTAGGACCGGGGAGCTGTTTTTT. Amino acids: CASSPWASGSRTGELFF.

V gene TRBV11-3 combines with J gene TRBJ2-7, with D uncertain. The CDR3 extends over 13 amino acids. Germline V gives CDR1 SGHNT, CDR2 YENEEA. The V and J ends lost 0 bases and 5 bases respectively, with 8 bases between them. The CDR3 sequence: CASSLDLGDEQYF. The CDR3 DNA is TGTGCCAGCAGCTTAGATCTCGGAGACGAGCAGTACTTC.

This clone has only one observation. The chain employs TRBV24-1 and TRBJ2-2; D could derive from TRBD1 or TRBD2 (5 bases each). V lost 7 bases, J lost 3 bases, and 8 bases lay in between. Germline V CDR1 and CDR2: KGHDR, SFDVKD. The CDR3 runs to 13 residues. CDR3 in DNA: TGTGCCACCAGCGGGGCTGACACCGGGGAGCTGTTTTTT. Translation: CATSGADTGELFF.

The chain uses TRBV6-6 and TRBJ2-7, with TRBD2 matching over 12 bases. The junction had 4 bases not matched to a gene; V was cut back by 6 bases and J by 1 base. The CDR3 spans 15 residues. Germline lookup yields CDR1 MNHNY and CDR2 SVGAGI (reference sequence). CDR3 region: CASSLGTSGSYEQYF. CDR3 DNA: TGTGCCAGCAGCCTCGGGACTAGCGGGTCCTACGAGCAGTACTTC.

The chain recombines TRBV9 with TRBJ2-2; no definite D call. The CDR3 spans 13 residues. V lost 0 bases and J lost 6, with 6 bases in between. CDR1 is SGDLS, CDR2 YYNGEE, per germline. CDR3 loop: CASSVDPAGELFF. In DNA, the CDR3 is TGTGCCAGCAGCGTAGACCCGGCCGGGGAGCTGTTTTTT.

The chain carries TRBV11-3 and TRBJ2-2; 7 bases map to TRBD1. The germline CDR1 and CDR2 sequences are SGHNT and YENEEA. Losses at the gene ends were 1 base for V and 3 bases for J; bases not matched to a gene: 2. The CDR3 is 15 amino acids. CDR3 loop: CASSLGTGDTGELFF. In nucleotides, the CDR3 is TGTGCCAGCAGCTTAGGTACAGGGGACACCGGGGAGCTGTTTTTT. The whole variable domain, remainder taken from reference TRBV11-3 and TRBJ2-2, is EAGVVQSPRYKIIEKKQPVAFWCNPISGHNTLYWYLQNLGQGPELLIRYENEEAVDDSQLPKDRFSAERLKGVDSTLKIQPAELGDSAVYLCASSLGTGDTGELFFGEGSRLTVL.

This rearrangement joins TRBV6-6 to TRBJ1-1, with D hard to call. The germline gives CDR1 MNHNY, CDR2 SVGAGI (reference sequence). The V gene lost 4 bases and the J gene lost 1 base, with 10 bases spanning the gap. This CDR3 is 14 amino acids long. This CDR3 reads CASSFAGENTEAFF. Here the CDR3 DNA reads TGTGCCAGCAGTTTTGCCGGGGAGAACACTGAAGCTTTCTTT.

This clone was seen more than once but under ten times. V is TRBV4-2 and J is TRBJ1-2, with 7 bases matching TRBD1. This CDR3 is 14 amino acids long. The germline V gene has CDR1 LGHNA and CDR2 YNFKEQ. V was clipped by 2 bases and J by 7 bases; unmatched bases: 7. This chain's CDR3 is CASSQLAGDSGYTF. The CDR3 DNA is TGTGCCAGCAGCCAATTAGCAGGGGACAGTGGCTACACCTTC.

The table lists this clone with a few counts. The rearrangement joins TRBV5-1 to TRBJ1-2, with D maybe TRBD1 (5 bases). Trimming cost V 4 bases and J 0 bases, with 13 bases left between them. Germline V CDR1 and CDR2: SGHRS, YFSETQ. The CDR3 covers 15 residues. CDR3 residues: CASSHDSLSNYGYTF. The CDR3 DNA is TGCGCCAGCAGCCACGACAGCCTTTCTAACTATGGCTACACCTTC.

The chain joins TRBV29-1 to TRBJ1-5, with 8 positions matching TRBD1. CDR3 length: 15 amino acids. Germline V gene sequence: CDR1 SQVTM, CDR2 ANQGSEA. V gave up 6 bases and J gave up 3 bases; unmatched junction bases: 10. The CDR3 here is CSVSIGQGANQPQHF. DNA of the CDR3: TGCAGCGTCTCAATAGGACAGGGAGCCAATCAGCCCCAGCATTTT.

With respect to this clone: Other DNA variants within this sample encode the same CDR3. This rearrangement joins TRBV7-2 to TRBJ2-7; D gene uncertain. The CDR3 is made up of 11 amino acids. Per germline, CDR1 SGHTA and CDR2 FQGNSA. V was pared by 5 bases and J by 1 base, with 3 bases between. For the CDR3, the DNA is TGTGCCAGCAGCAGATCCTACGAGCAGTACTTC. Residues: CASSRSYEQYF.

V and J are TRBV28 and TRBJ2-4, with TRBD2 identical over 7 bases. The length of the CDR3 is 16 residues. V lost 6 bases, J lost 0 bases, and 8 bases stayed unmatched. Per germline, CDR1 MDHEN and CDR2 SYDVKM. The CDR3 DNA reads TGTGCCAGCAGCCACCTAGCGGTCCTAGCCAAAAACATTCAGTACTTC. This sequence encodes CASSHLAVLAKNIQYF.